This T cell receptor beta chain was captured by sequencing in a study of blood T cell repertoires in COVID-19. The length of the CDR3 is 16 residues. V dropped 4 bases and J dropped 6; count of bases not matched to a gene: 10. Germline V gives CDR1 SGHDT, CDR2 YYEEEE. Authors' methods: Estimation of nucleated cell counts was performed using reference gene primer amplification. Sequencing used immunoSEQ multiplex PCR; TCRdb keeps in-frame clones, though not all of them. V and J calls and clone size are given by that table; D and trimming were obtained from the DNA. The sample consists of tens of thousands of clones, 65% to 80% of them appearing once.

The chain combines TRBV5-6 with TRBJ2-1, with 10 positions matching TRBD2. Sequencing input: peripheral blood. This TCR was recovered from a human donor in a cohort sampled during active COVID-19. The CDR3 sequence is CASSPGASGSFNEQFF. The CDR3 DNA is TGTGCCAGCAGCCCGGGGGCTAGCGGGAGCTTCAATGAGCAGTTCTTC.